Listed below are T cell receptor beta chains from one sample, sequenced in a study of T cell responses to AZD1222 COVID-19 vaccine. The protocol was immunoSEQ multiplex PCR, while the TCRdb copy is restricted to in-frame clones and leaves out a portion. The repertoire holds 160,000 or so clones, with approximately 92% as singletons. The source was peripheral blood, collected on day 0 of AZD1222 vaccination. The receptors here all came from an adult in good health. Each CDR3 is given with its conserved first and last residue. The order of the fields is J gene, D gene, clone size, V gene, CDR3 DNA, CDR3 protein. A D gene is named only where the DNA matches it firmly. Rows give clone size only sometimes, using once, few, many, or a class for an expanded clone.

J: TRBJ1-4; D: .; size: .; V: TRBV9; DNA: TGTGCCAGCAGCGGGGGATCCACACGGGGAGAAAAACTGTTTTTT; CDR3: CASSGGSTRGEKLFF
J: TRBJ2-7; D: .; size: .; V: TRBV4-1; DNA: TGCGCCAGCAGCCAAGACCCCACCCTCGGCGAGCAGTACTTC; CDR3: CASSQDPTLGEQYF
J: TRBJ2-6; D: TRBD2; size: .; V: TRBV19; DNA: TGTGCCAGTAGTAGGGTTCGCGGGAGCCTCTCTGGGGCCAACGTCCTGACTTTC; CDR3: CASSRVRGSLSGANVLTF
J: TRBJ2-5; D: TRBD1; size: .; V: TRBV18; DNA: TGTGCCAGCTCACCGGGACAGATACAAGAGACCCAGTACTTC; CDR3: CASSPGQIQETQYF
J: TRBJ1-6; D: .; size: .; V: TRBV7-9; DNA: TGTGCCAGCAGCCCAGCGGATCAGTCACCCCTCCACTTT; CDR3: CASSPADQSPLHF
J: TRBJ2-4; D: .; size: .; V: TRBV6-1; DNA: TGTGCCAGCAGTGAACTGGCAGAAAACATTCAGTACTTC; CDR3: CASSELAENIQYF
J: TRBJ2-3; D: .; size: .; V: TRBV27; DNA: TGTGCCAGCAGTTTAGGGGCAGCCGGCACAGATACGCAGTATTTT; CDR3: CASSLGAAGTDTQYF
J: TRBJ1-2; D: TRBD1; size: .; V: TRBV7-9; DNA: TGTGCCAGCAGTTCCTGGACAGGGGTATCCAACTATGGCTACACCTTC; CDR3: CASSSWTGVSNYGYTF
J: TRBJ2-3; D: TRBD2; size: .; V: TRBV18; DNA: TGTGCCAGCTCACCATGGGCGGGAGGGAGCACAGATACGCAGTATTTT; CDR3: CASSPWAGGSTDTQYF
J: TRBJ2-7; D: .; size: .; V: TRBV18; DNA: TGTGCCAGCTCACCCCCGCAGAACTTCTACGAGCAGTACTTC; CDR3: CASSPPQNFYEQYF
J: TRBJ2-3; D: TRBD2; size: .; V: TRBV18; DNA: TGTGCCAGCTCACCAGAGGGGAGGGGAGATACGCAGTATTTT; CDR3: CASSPEGRGDTQYF
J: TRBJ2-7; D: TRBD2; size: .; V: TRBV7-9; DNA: TGTGCCAGCAGCCCGACTAGCGTCTCCTACGAGCAGTACTTC; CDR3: CASSPTSVSYEQYF
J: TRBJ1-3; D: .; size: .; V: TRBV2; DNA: TGTGCCAGCAGTGTTTTCGAAGGGACAAGAAACACCATATATTTT; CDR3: CASSVFEGTRNTIYF
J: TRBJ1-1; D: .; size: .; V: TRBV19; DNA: TGTGCCAGTAGTGCCCGGGCAGGCGTGAACACTGAAGCTTTCTTT; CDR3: CASSARAGVNTEAFF
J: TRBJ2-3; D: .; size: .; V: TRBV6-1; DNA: TGTGCCAGCAGTGGGGGGTTCGTTGCGGGGTTCACAGATACGCAGTATTTT; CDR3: CASSGGFVAGFTDTQYF
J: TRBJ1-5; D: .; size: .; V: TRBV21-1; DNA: TGTGCCAGCAGCAAATTCAGGGACAGGGGGGCACTGAATCAGCCCCAGCATTTT; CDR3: CASSKFRDRGALNQPQHF
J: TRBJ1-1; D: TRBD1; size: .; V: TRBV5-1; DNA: TGCGCCAGCAGCTCTGAACCCGGGACAGGGGGCATGAACACTGAAGCTTTCTTT; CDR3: CASSSEPGTGGMNTEAFF
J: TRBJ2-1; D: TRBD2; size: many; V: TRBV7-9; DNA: TGTGCCAGCAGCTTAGCGCGCCTAGCGGACAATGAGCAGTTCTTC; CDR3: CASSLARLADNEQFF
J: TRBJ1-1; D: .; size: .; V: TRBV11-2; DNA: TGTGCCAGCAGCCCCTTCAAAGGGCAGAACACTGAAGCTTTCTTT; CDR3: CASSPFKGQNTEAFF
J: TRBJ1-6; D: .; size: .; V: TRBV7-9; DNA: TGTGCCAGCAGCTTTTACTCCACGGCGGATTCACCCCTCCACTTT; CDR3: CASSFYSTADSPLHF
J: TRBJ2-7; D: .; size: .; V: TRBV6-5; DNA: TGTGCCAGTCGTAATTACGAGCAGTACTTC; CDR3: CASRNYEQYF
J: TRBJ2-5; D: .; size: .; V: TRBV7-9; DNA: TGTGCCAGCAGCTTGGACAGCCAAGAGACCCAGTACTTC; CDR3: CASSLDSQETQYF
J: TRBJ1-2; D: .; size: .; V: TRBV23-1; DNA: TGCGCCAGCAGTCAGTGGACTTGGAGGGATGGCTACACCTTC; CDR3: CASSQWTWRDGYTF
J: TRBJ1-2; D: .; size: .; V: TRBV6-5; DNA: TGTGCCAGCAGCCGTGGGACCTACTATGGCTACACCTTC; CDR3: CASSRGTYYGYTF
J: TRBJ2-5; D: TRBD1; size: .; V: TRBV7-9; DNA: TGTGCCAGCAGCCACCAGGGGGCGACCCAGTACTTC; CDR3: CASSHQGATQYF
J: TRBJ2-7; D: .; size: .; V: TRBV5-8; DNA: TGTGCCAGCAGCTTGAGCTTGACTAGGGTCCACGAGCAGTACTTC; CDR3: CASSLSLTRVHEQYF
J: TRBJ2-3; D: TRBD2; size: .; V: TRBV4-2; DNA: TGTGCCAGCAGCCAAGATCCGACTAGCGGTAGCACAGATACGCAGTATTTT; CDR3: CASSQDPTSGSTDTQYF
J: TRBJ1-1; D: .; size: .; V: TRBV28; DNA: TGTGCCAGCGGCCTGAGGGAAGCTTTCTTT; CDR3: CASGLREAFF
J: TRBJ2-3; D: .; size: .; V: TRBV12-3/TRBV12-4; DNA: TGTGCCAGCAGCATTCAGGCAGATACGCAGTATTTT; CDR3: CASSIQADTQYF
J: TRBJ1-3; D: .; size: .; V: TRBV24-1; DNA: TGTGCCACCAGTGATGCATACTCTGGAAACACCATATATTTT; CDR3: CATSDAYSGNTIYF
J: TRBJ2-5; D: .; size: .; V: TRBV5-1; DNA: TGCGCCAGCAGCCCGGAACCAGGGGTCGGAGAGACCCAGTACTTC; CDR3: CASSPEPGVGETQYF
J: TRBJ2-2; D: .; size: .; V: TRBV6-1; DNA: TGTGCCAGCAGTGACGAGATTAACGCGAACACCGGGGAGCTGTTTTTT; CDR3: CASSDEINANTGELFF
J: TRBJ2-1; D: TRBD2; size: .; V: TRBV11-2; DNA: TGTGCCAGCAGCTCTCGGAGCGGGAGGGCCAGTTATGAGCAGTTCTTC; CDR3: CASSSRSGRASYEQFF
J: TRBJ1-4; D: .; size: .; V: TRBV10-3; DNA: TGTGCCATCAGTGAGTTACAGGGTCATGAAAAACTGTTTTTT; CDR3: CAISELQGHEKLFF